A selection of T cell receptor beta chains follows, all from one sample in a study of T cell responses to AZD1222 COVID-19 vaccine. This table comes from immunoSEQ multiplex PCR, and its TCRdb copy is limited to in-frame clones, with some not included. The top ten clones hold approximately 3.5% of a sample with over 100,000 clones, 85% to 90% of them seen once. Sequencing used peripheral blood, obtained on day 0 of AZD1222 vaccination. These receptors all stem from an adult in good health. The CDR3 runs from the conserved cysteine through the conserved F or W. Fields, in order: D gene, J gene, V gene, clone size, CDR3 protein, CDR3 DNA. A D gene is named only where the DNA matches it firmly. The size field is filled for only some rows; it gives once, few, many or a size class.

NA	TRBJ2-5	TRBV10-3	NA	CAISPAGNPQETQYF	TGTGCCATCAGTCCCGCGGGGAACCCCCAAGAGACCCAGTACTTC
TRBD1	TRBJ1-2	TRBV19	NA	CASSSGTGTNYGYTF	TGTGCCAGTAGTTCCGGGACAGGGACTAACTATGGCTACACCTTC
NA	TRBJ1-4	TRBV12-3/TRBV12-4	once	CASNRAGEKLFF	TGTGCCAGCAACAGGGCTGGGGAAAAACTGTTTTTT
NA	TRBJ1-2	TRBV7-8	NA	CASSPRNYGYTF	TGTGCCAGCAGCCCCCGGAACTATGGCTACACCTTC
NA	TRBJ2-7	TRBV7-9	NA	CASSPGLIYEQYF	TGTGCCAGCAGCCCGGGACTGATCTACGAGCAGTACTTC
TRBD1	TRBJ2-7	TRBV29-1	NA	CSVGQGAVGEQYF	TGCAGCGTGGGACAGGGGGCGGTTGGCGAGCAGTACTTC
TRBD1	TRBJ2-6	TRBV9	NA	CASSGGTVLSSGANVLTF	TGTGCCAGCAGCGGGGGGACAGTTCTAAGCTCTGGGGCCAACGTCCTGACTTTC
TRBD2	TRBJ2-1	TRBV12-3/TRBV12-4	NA	CAGAWEGLNEQFF	TGTGCCGGAGCGTGGGAGGGGTTAAATGAGCAGTTCTTC
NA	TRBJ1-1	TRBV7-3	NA	CASSSGGTEAFF	TGTGCCAGCAGTTCGGGGGGGACTGAAGCTTTCTTT
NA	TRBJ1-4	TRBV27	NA	CASSLSRNEKLFF	TGTGCCAGCAGTTTATCACGTAATGAAAAACTGTTTTTT
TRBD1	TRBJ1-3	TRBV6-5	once	CASSYSSGGKAIYF	TGTGCCAGCAGTTACTCATCAGGGGGCAAGGCCATATATTTT
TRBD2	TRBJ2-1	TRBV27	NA	CASTPGLAGGLNEQFF	TGTGCCAGCACTCCGGGACTAGCGGGGGGGCTTAATGAGCAGTTCTTC
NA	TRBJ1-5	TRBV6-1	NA	CASSEGSYSNQPQHF	TGTGCCAGCAGTGAAGGGTCTTATAGCAATCAGCCCCAGCATTTT
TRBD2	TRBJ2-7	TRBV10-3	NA	CAISESRGEGPAEQYF	TGTGCCATCAGTGAGTCTCGGGGGGAGGGGCCAGCCGAGCAGTACTTC
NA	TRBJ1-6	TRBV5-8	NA	CASSPPQPGNNSPLHF	TGTGCCAGCAGCCCCCCCCAACCGGGAAATAATTCACCCCTCCACTTT
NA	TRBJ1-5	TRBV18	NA	CASSPLQTSNQPQHF	TGTGCCAGCTCACCATTACAGACGAGCAATCAGCCCCAGCATTTT
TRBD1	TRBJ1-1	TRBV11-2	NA	CASSLRRGTVRAEAFF	TGTGCCAGCAGCTTAAGAAGGGGGACAGTCCGGGCTGAAGCTTTCTTT
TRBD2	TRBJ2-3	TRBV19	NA	CASSWSSGGTFSTDTQYF	TGTGCCAGTAGTTGGTCTAGCGGGGGGACTTTTAGCACAGATACGCAGTATTTT
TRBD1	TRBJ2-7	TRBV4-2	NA	CASSSPVRQGPYEQYF	TGTGCCAGCAGCAGCCCGGTGAGACAGGGGCCATACGAGCAGTACTTC
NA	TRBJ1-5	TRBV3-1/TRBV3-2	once	CASSQGLNNQPQHF	TGTGCCAGCAGCCAAGGTTTGAACAATCAGCCCCAGCATTTT
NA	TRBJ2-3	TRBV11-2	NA	CASSLGQHDYYSTDTQYF	TGTGCCAGCAGCTTAGGACAGCACGATTATTATAGCACAGATACGCAGTATTTT
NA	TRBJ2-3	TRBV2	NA	CASSEDGRIRGTDTQYF	TGTGCCAGCAGCGAGGATGGTAGGATACGGGGCACAGATACGCAGTATTTT
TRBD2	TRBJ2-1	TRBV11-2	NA	CASSLLAPSSYNEQFF	TGTGCCAGCAGCCTACTAGCGCCAAGCTCCTACAATGAGCAGTTCTTC
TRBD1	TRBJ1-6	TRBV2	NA	CASNTGQGDSPLHF	TGTGCCAGCAATACGGGACAGGGCGATTCACCCCTCCACTTT
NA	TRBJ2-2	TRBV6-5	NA	CASSYSMSGLEELFF	TGTGCCAGCAGTTACTCGATGAGCGGGTTAGAGGAGCTGTTTTTT
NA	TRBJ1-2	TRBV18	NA	CASSPTDRRTAFDGYTF	TGTGCCAGCTCACCAACGGATCGACGGACCGCGTTTGATGGCTACACCTTC
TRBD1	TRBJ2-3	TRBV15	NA	CATSSRDRVTDTQYF	TGTGCCACCAGCAGTCGGGACAGGGTTACAGATACGCAGTATTTT
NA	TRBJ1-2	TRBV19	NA	CASSPEGGVVWYGYTF	TGTGCCAGTAGCCCCGAGGGCGGGGTGGTCTGGTATGGCTACACCTTC
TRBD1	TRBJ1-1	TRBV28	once	CASSYRDRGYSTEAFF	TGTGCCAGCAGTTACCGGGACAGGGGGTACAGCACTGAAGCTTTCTTT
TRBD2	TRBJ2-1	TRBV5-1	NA	CASSSMGAGGNNEQFF	TGCGCCAGCAGCTCCATGGGAGCGGGGGGAAACAATGAGCAGTTCTTC
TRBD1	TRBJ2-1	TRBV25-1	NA	CASSDRPQGAHGQFF	TGTGCCAGCAGTGACCGTCCCCAGGGGGCGCATGGGCAGTTCTTC
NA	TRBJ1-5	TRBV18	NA	CASSPSRARNQPQHF	TGTGCCAGCTCACCAAGTAGGGCCCGAAATCAGCCCCAGCATTTT
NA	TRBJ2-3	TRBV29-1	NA	CSVDSPPGGSADTQYF	TGCAGCGTTGATAGCCCACCCGGGGGTTCGGCAGATACGCAGTATTTT
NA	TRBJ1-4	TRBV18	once	CASSLSRASTNEKLFF	TGTGCCAGCTCACTTTCGCGTGCGTCAACTAATGAAAAACTGTTTTTT
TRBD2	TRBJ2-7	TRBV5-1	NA	CASSLVLAGVYEQYF	TGCGCCAGCAGCTTGGTATTAGCGGGGGTTTACGAGCAGTACTTC
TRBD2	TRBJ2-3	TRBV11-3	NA	CASSSGLATDTQYF	TGTGCCAGCAGCAGCGGACTAGCGACAGATACGCAGTATTTT
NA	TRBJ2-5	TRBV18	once	CASSREAGAETQYF	TGTGCCAGCTCAAGAGAAGCAGGGGCAGAGACCCAGTACTTC
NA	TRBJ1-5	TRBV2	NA	CASSRQANLLINQPQHF	TGTGCCAGCAGCCGACAGGCCAACCTTCTTATCAATCAGCCCCAGCATTTT
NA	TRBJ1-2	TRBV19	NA	CASSLIGGRYSPYGGYTF	TGTGCCAGTAGTTTAATAGGGGGGAGATATAGCCCCTACGGGGGCTACACCTTC
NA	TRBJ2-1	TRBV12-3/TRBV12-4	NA	CASSFGPNNEQFF	TGTGCCAGCAGTTTCGGGCCGAACAATGAGCAGTTCTTC
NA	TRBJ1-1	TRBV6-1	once	CASSEFLGLNTEAFF	TGTGCCAGCAGTGAATTTCTGGGACTGAACACTGAAGCTTTCTTT
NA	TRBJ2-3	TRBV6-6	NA	CASLIDGRTDTQYF	TGTGCCAGCTTGATTGATGGTCGCACAGATACGCAGTATTTT
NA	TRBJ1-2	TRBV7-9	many	CASSLGDGYNYGYTF	TGTGCCAGCAGCTTAGGAGACGGATATAACTATGGCTACACCTTC
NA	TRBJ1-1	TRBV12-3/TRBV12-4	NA	CASRLRETAFF	TGTGCCAGCAGGTTGAGGGAGACAGCTTTCTTT
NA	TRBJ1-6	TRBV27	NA	CASSSDSYNSPLHF	TGTGCCAGCAGTTCCGACTCCTATAATTCACCCCTCCACTTT
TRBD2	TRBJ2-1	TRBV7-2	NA	CASSPRTSGGEFF	TGTGCCAGCAGCCCCCGGACTAGCGGGGGGGAGTTCTTC
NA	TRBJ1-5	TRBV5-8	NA	CASSLQGYSNQPQHF	TGTGCCAGCAGCTTGCAGGGCTATAGCAATCAGCCCCAGCATTTT
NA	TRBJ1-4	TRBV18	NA	CASSPQGHEKLFF	TGTGCCAGCTCACCACAGGGCCATGAAAAACTGTTTTTT
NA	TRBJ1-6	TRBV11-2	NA	CASSWGQGGSPLHF	TGTGCCAGCAGCTGGGGCCAGGGAGGGTCACCCCTCCACTTT
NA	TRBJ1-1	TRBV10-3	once	CAIRLQGNTEAFF	TGTGCCATCCGGCTCCAGGGAAACACTGAAGCTTTCTTT
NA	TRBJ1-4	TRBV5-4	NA	CASSSPGKGKELFF	TGTGCCAGCAGTTCCCCCGGGAAGGGGAAAGAACTGTTTTTT
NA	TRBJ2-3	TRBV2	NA	CASSEYRASTDTQYF	TGTGCCAGCAGTGAATATCGAGCTAGCACAGATACGCAGTATTTT
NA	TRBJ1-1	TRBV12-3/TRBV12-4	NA	CASRDTYSTEAFF	TGTGCCAGCAGGGATACATACAGCACTGAAGCTTTCTTT
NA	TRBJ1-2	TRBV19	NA	CASSIGPTGYGYTF	TGTGCCAGTAGTATAGGCCCTACAGGGTATGGCTACACCTTC